This T cell receptor (beta chain) was sequenced for a study of T cell responses to AZD1222 COVID-19 vaccine. The ends were cut back, 7 bases at V and 5 bases at J, with 14 bases in the middle. The CDR3 extends over 13 amino acids. Produced via immunoSEQ multiplex PCR; TCRdb's table is partial and in-frame only. The sample records about 140,000 clones, more than 90% being singletons. Study results and limitations: Variant regions that are unmutated are reportedly the target of nearly half of spike-specific TCRs. Spike-specific TCRs gained breadth and depth after people received two AZD1222 doses.

A remark on this clone: Its antigen remains unknown.

The sample consisted of peripheral blood, taken on day 0 of AZD1222 vaccination. The V and J genes are TRBV12-3 or TRBV12-4 and TRBJ2-5; weak D call: TRBD1 (6 bases). The receptor was derived from an adult in good health. In nucleotides, the CDR3 is TGTGCCAGCACCACAGGGACCTCGGAGACCCAGTACTTC. Amino acids: CASTTGTSETQYF.